This T cell receptor (beta chain) was recorded in a study of T cells in Graves' hyperthyroidism and ophthalmopathy. Study context: Sampling of peripheral blood happened at initial diagnosis, prior to any treatment.

Patients aged 18 to 65 had newly diagnosed hyperthyroidism lasting under 2 months. RNA transcripts gave rise to amplified TCR beta CDR3 regions. The HTBI primer set served for first-round RT-PCR of the TCR CDR3. One entry per CDR3 protein results from TCRdb running MiXCR on the multiplex PCR reads. Seen here are about 560,000 distinct CDR3 sequences, around 15% observed once, and the top ten hold approximately 15%. The TCR was taken from a middle-aged woman with Graves' hyperthyroidism. Sequenced input: blood.

DNA for the CDR3: TGCAGTGCTAGGAAGACTAGCGCCCAAGAGACCCAGTACTTC. Protein: CSARKTSAQETQYF. This rearrangement joins TRBV20-1 to TRBJ2-5; 8 bases are shared with TRBD2. CDR1 is DFQATT, CDR2 SNEGSKA, per germline (reference sequence). With V trimmed by 3 bases and J by 1 base, 4 bases remained unmatched. The CDR3 runs 14 residues.